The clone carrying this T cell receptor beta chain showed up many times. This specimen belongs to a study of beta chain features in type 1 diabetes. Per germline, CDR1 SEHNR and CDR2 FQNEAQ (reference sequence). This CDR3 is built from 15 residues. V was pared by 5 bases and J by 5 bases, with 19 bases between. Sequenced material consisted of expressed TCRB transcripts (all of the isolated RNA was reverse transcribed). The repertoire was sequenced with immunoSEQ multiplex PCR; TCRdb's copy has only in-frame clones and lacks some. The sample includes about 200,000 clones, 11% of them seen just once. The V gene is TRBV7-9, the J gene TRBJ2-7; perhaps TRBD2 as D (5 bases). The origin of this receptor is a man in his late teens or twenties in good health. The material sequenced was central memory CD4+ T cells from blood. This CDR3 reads CASSASPRGSHEQYF. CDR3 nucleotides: TGTGCCAGCAGCGCAAGTCCTCGGGGTTCACACGAGCAGTACTTC. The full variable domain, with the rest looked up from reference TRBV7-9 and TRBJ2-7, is DTGVSQNPRHKITKRGQNVTFRCDPISEHNRLYWYRQTLGQGPEFLTYFQNEAQLEKSRLLSDRFSAERPKGSFSTLEIQRTEQGDSAMYLCASSASPRGSHEQYFGPGTRLTVT.